The 10 T cell receptor beta chains in this list originate from one sample, sequenced in a study of response to subunit inactivated influenza vaccine. TCRdb itself ran the RT-PCR reads through MiXCR, one entry per CDR3 protein. The repertoire holds 280,000 or so distinct CDR3 sequences, with roughly a fifth as singletons. The sequencing here drew on PBMCs from blood, taken 21 months after vaccination. The receptor set was obtained from a man aged 50 to 75 who received an inactivated influenza vaccine.

This clonotype was observed many times. The rearrangement links TRBV7-9 to TRBJ1-2, with D possibly being TRBD1 (5 bases). V was cut by 5 bases and J by 8 bases, with 18 bases left in between. The CDR3 contains 14 residues. The germline V gene encodes CDR1 SEHNR and CDR2 FQNEAQ (reference sequence). DNA for the CDR3: TGTGCCAGCAGCCATTCCGACAGTACTCGGGGCTACACCTTC. It translates to CASSHSDSTRGYTF.

This clonotype was recorded only once. Without the conserved terminal phenylalanine or tryptophan, this CDR3 likely stems from a read error. The CDR3 protein is CASSQATGEQFC. The CDR3 bases are TGTGCCAGCAGCCAAGCGACAGGCGAGCAGTTCTGC. The rearrangement uses TRBV3-1 and TRBJ2-1; D possibly corresponds to TRBD1 (6 bases). The CDR3 is made up of 12 amino acids. V was cut by 1 base and J by 10 bases, with 8 bases left in between. The germline V gene encodes CDR1 LGHDT and CDR2 YNNKEL (reference sequence).

This clonotype was recorded a few times. This rearrangement joins TRBV6-1 to TRBJ1-2, with unresolved D. V lost 3 bases and J lost 2, with 13 bases in between. Per germline, CDR1 MNHNS and CDR2 SASEGT. CDR3 size: 15 residues. The CDR3 sequence: CASSDPHSGNYGYTF. CDR3 nucleotides: TGTGCCAGCAGTGATCCCCACTCTGGGAACTATGGCTACACCTTC.

This clonotype has a single count. The chain recombines TRBV6-2 or TRBV6-3 with TRBJ1-5; D ambiguous. The ends were cut back, 8 bases at V and 11 bases at J, with 13 bases in the middle. CDR3 size: 11 residues. Germline V lookup: CDR1 MNHEY, CDR2 SVGEGT. The CDR3 DNA reads as TGTGCCAGCGGATCCAGGCGGTCCCAGCATTTT. This encodes CASGSRRSQHF.

This clonotype was counted only a few times. The V call is TRBV28, the J call TRBJ2-3; D not resolved. The CDR3 covers 13 residues. Germline V lookup: CDR1 MDHEN, CDR2 SYDVKM. V was clipped by 3 bases and J by 0 bases, with 4 bases between them. The CDR3 loop is CASSLLSTDTQYF. The CDR3 nucleotides read TGTGCCAGCAGTTTGCTAAGCACAGATACGCAGTATTTT.

The chain recombines TRBV12-3 or TRBV12-4 with TRBJ1-4; 7 bases match TRBD1. The CDR3 sequence is 14 residues long. Germline trimming cut 6 bases from V and 10 bases from J; bases unmatched to any gene: 11. This chain's CDR3 is CASSPGTVDGKLFF. The CDR3 DNA sequence: TGTGCCAGCAGCCCCGGGACAGTTGACGGAAAACTGTTTTTT.

This clonotype was recorded at least ten times. V and J are TRBV7-9 and TRBJ2-7; TRBD1 matches at 9 bases. The CDR3 totals 15 residues. In germline, CDR1 is SEHNR, CDR2 FQNEAQ (reference sequence). J lost 2 bases, V lost 4 bases, and 6 bases had no gene match. This CDR3 is CASSYRDRVTYEQYF. CDR3 nucleotide sequence: TGTGCCAGCAGCTACCGGGACAGGGTCACCTACGAGCAGTACTTC.

There are a few counts of this clonotype. A read error likely explains this, since a far larger clone differs by one base. The chain's CDR3 is CASNGGYGYTF. CDR3 DNA sequence: TGTGCCAGCAACGGGGGCTATGGCTACACCTTC. The chain links TRBV7-2 to TRBJ1-2, with D possibly being TRBD1 (5 bases). V was trimmed by 7 bases and J by 4 bases, leaving 7 bases between them. The CDR3 sequence is 11 residues long. Germline CDR1 is SGHTA and CDR2 is FQGNSA.

This clonotype has a count of ten or more. At one end, the junction sequence differs from germline, possibly due to a read error. The gene calls are TRBV2 and TRBJ1-3; D might be TRBD1 (5 bases). The CDR3 has 15 residues. From germline, CDR1 is SNHLY and CDR2 FYNNEI. The CDR3 DNA reads TGTGCCAGCAGGATGGACATAACCTCTGGAAACACCATATACTTT. This translates into CASRMDITSGNTIYF. Looking up the rest from reference TRBV2 and TRBJ1-3 gives the full variable domain: EPEVTQTPSHQVTQMGQEVILRCVPISNHLYFYWYRQILGQKVEFLVSFYNNEISEKSEIFDDQFSVERPDGSNFTLKIRSTKLEDSAMYFCASRMDITSGNTIYFGEGSWLTVV.

The chain carries TRBV6-1 and TRBJ1-2; 8 nucleotides line up with TRBD1. The CDR3 runs to 14 residues. V lost 5 bases and J lost 7; bases outside the gene matches: 9. Per germline, CDR1 MNHNS and CDR2 SASEGT. Here the CDR3 reads CASSQNTGGRGYTF. DNA of the CDR3: TGTGCCAGCAGTCAAAATACAGGGGGTCGTGGCTACACCTTC.